Reported below is one T cell receptor (beta chain). This sample stems from a study of T cell clones after liver transplantation. In the study overall: Post-transplant blood was tracked for graft-donor-reactive T cell clones identified in a pre-transplant mixed lymphocyte reaction. Third-party-reactive TCRbeta sequences from pre-transplant mixed lymphocyte reactions served as antigen-independent comparators. At least one year of complete immunosuppression withdrawal without enzymes over twice normal defined tolerance.

Repertoires were generated with immunoSEQ multiplex PCR, while TCRdb's copy carries only in-frame clones and drops some. Among fewer than 65,000 clones listed, less than 90% were seen once. The starting material was CD8+ T cells from blood, obtained 12 months after liver transplant. The TCR sequence derives from a human patient who received a liver transplant. Some T cells may be the graft donor's.

The CDR3 loop is CASSLGTVNYGYTF. The CDR3 DNA reads TGTGCCAGCAGCTTAGGGACGGTAAACTATGGCTACACCTTC. This chain uses TRBV7-9 with TRBJ1-2; D remains unclear. This CDR3 has 14 amino acids. Trimming left V 1 base short and J 2 bases short, with 8 bases between. In germline, CDR1 is SEHNR, CDR2 FQNEAQ (reference sequence).